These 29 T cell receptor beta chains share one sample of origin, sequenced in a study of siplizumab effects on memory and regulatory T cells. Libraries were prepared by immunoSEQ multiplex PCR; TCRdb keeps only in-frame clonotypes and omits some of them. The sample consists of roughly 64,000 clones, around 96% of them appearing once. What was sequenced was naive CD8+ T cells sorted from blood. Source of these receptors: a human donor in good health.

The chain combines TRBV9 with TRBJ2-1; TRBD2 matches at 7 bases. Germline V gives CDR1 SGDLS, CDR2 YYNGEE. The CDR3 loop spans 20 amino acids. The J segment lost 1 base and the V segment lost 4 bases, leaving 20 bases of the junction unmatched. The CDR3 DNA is TGTGCCAGCAGCCCCCCGGAGTCCTACCAGCGGGGTTTATCCTACAATGAGCAGTTCTTC. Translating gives CASSPPESYQRGLSYNEQFF.

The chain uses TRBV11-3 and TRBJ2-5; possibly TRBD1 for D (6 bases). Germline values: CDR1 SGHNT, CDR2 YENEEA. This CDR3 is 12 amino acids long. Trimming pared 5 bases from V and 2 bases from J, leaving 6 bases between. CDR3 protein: CASSGQQETQYF. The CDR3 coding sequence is TGTGCCAGCAGCGGACAGCAAGAGACCCAGTACTTC.

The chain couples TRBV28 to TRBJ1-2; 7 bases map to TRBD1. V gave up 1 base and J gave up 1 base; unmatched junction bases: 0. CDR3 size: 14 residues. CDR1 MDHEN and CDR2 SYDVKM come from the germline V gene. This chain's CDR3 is CASSLSGGNYGYTF. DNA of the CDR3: TGTGCCAGCAGTTTATCAGGGGGTAACTATGGCTACACCTTC.

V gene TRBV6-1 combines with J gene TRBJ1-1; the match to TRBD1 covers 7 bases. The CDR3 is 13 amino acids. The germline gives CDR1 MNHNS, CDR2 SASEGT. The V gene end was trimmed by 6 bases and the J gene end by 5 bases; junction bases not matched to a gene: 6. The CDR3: CASSEGQITEAFF. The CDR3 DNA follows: TGTGCCAGCAGCGAGGGACAGATTACTGAAGCTTTCTTT.

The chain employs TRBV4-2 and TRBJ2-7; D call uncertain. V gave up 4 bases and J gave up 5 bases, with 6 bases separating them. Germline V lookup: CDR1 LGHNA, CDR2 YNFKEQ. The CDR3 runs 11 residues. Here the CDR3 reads CASSLSDEQYF. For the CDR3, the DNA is TGTGCCAGCAGCCTGAGTGACGAGCAGTACTTC.

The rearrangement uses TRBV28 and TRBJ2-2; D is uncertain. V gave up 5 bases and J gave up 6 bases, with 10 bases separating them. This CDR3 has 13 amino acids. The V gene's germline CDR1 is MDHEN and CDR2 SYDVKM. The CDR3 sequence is CASSPTSAGELFF. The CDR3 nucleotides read TGTGCCAGCAGTCCCACGTCCGCCGGGGAGCTGTTTTTT.

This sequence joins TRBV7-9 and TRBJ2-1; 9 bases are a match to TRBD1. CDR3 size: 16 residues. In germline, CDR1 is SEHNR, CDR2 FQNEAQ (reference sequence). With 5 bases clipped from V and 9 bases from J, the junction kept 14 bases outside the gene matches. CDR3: CASSTTPQGAGGEQFF. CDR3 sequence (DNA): TGTGCCAGCAGCACAACACCACAGGGGGCAGGGGGTGAGCAGTTCTTC.

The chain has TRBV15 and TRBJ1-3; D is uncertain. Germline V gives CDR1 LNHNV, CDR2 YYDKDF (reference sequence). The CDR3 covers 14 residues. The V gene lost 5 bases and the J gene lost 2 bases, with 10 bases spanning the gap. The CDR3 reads CATSGPSAGNTIYF. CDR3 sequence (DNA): TGTGCCACCAGCGGCCCCTCGGCTGGAAACACCATATATTTT.

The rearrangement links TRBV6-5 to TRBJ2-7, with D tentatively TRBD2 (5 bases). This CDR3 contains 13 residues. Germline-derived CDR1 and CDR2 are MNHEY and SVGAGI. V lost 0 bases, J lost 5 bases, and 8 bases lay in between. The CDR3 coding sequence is TGTGCCAGCAGTTACTCGTCAGCGGACGAGCAGTACTTC. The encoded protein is CASSYSSADEQYF.

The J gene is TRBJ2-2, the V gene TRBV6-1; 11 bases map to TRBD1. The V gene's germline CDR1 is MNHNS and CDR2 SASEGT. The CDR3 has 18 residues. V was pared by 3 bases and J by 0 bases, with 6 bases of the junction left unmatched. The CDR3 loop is CASSDIEGQGANTGELFF. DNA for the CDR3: TGTGCCAGCAGTGACATAGAGGGACAGGGGGCGAACACCGGGGAGCTGTTTTTT.

The CDR3 coding sequence is TGTGCCAGCAGCTCGGGGAGGAGGGGGAACACCGGGGAGCTGTTTTTT. This translates into CASSSGRRGNTGELFF. The rearrangement uses TRBV5-4 and TRBJ2-2; D is possibly TRBD2 (6 bases). This CDR3 is 16 amino acids long. V was clipped by 3 bases and J by 1 base, with 13 bases between them. Germline CDR1 SGHNT, CDR2 YYREEE (reference sequence).

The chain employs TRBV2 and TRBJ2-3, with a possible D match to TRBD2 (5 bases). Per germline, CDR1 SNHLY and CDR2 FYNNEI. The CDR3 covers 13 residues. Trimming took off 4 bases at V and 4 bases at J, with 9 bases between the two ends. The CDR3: CASSGGFPDTQYF. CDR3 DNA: TGTGCCAGCAGTGGCGGGTTCCCAGATACGCAGTATTTT.

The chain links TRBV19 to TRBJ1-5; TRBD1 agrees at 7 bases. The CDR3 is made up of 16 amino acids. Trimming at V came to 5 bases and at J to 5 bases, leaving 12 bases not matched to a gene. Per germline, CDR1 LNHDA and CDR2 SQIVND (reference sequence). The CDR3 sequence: CASSAWTGPPYQPQHF. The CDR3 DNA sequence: TGTGCCAGTAGTGCTTGGACAGGTCCCCCTTATCAGCCCCAGCATTTT.

This CDR3 reads CARRREGANRETQYF. DNA for the CDR3: TGCGCCAGACGAAGGGAGGGGGCGAACCGGGAGACCCAGTACTTC. This chain connects TRBV23-1 to TRBJ2-5; possibly TRBD1 or TRBD2 for D (7 bases each). TRBV23-1 counts as an open reading frame of uncertain function. This CDR3 has 15 amino acids. Trimming removed 9 bases at V and 5 bases at J, with 22 bases between.

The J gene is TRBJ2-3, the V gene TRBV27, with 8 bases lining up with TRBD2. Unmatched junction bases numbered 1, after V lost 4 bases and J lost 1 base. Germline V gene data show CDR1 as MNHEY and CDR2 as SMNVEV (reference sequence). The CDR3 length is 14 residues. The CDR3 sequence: CASSSGLGTDTQYF. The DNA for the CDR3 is TGTGCCAGCAGTTCGGGACTAGGCACAGATACGCAGTATTTT.

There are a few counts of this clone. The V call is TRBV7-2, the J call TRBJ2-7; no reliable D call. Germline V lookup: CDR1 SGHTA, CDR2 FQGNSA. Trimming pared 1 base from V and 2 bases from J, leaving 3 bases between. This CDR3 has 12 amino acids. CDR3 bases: TGTGCCAGCAGCTTAGTAGCCTACGAGCAGTACTTC. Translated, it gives CASSLVAYEQYF.

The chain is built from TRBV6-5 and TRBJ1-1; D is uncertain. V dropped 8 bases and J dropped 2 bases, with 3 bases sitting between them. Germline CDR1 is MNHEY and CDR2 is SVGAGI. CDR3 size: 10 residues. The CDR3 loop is CASANTEAFF. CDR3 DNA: TGTGCCAGCGCAAACACTGAAGCTTTCTTT.

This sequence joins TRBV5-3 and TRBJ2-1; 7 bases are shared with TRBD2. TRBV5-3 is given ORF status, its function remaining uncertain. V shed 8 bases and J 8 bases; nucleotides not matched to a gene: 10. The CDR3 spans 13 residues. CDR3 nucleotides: TGTGCCAGGGCATCGCTAGCGGTGGATGAGCAGTTCTTC. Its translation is CARASLAVDEQFF.

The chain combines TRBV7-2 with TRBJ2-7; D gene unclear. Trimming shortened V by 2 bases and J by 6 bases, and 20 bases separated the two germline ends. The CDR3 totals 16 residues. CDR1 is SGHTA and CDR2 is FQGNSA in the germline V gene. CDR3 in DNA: TGTGCCAGCAGCTTATATAGTCTCGCTTCGATCGGCGAGCAGTACTTC. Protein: CASSLYSLASIGEQYF.

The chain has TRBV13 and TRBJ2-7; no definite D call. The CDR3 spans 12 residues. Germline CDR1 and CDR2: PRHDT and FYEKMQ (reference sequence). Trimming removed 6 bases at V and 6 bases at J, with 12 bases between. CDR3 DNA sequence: TGTGCCAGCAGTCGCGGCTGGGTCGAGCAGTACTTC. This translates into CASSRGWVEQYF.

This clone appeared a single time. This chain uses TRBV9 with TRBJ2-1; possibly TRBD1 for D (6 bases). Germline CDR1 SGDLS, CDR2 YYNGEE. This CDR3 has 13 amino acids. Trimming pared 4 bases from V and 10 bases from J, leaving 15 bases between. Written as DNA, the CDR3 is TGTGCCAGCAGCTCGATACAGGGAAGCGAGCAGTTCTTC. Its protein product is CASSSIQGSEQFF.

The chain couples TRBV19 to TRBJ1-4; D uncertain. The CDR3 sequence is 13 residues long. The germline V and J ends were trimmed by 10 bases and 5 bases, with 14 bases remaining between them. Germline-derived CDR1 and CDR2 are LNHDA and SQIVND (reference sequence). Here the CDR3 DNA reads TGTGCCATCTCGGTAGGGCCCAATGAAAAACTGTTTTTT. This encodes CAISVGPNEKLFF.

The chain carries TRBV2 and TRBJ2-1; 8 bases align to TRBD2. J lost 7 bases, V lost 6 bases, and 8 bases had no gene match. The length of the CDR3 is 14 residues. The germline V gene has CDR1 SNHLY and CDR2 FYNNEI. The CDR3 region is CASRRDGGVNEQFF. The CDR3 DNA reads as TGTGCCAGCAGAAGGGACGGGGGGGTAAATGAGCAGTTCTTC.

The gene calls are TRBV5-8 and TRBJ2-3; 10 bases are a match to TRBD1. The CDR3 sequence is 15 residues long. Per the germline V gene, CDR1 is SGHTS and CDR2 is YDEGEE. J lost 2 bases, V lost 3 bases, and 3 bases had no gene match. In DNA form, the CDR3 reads TGTGCCAGCAGCTCCGGACAGGGGGACACAGATACGCAGTATTTT. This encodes CASSSGQGDTDTQYF.

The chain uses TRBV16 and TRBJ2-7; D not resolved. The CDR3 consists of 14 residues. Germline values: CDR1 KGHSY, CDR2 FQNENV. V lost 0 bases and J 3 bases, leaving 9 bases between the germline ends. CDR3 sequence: CASSQSYTSYEQYF. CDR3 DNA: TGTGCCAGCAGCCAATCGTATACCAGCTACGAGCAGTACTTC.

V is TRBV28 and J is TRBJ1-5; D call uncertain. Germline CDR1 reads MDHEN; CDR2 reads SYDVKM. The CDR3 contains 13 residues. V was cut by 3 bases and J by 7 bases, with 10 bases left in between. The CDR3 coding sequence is TGTGCCAGCAGTTTCTTAGCGGGACAGCCCCAGCATTTT. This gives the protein CASSFLAGQPQHF.

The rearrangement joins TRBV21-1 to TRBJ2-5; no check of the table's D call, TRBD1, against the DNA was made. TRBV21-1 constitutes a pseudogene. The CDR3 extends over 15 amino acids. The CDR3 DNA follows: TGTGCCAGCAGCAAACTGACAGGGGGTGAAGAGACCCAGTACTTC. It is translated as CASSKLTGGEETQYF.

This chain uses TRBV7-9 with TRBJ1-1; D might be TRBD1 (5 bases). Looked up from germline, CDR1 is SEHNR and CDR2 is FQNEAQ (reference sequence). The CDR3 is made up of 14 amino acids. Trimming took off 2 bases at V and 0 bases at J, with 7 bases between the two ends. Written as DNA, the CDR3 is TGTGCCAGCAGCTTACTGGGGGTGAACACTGAAGCTTTCTTT. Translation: CASSLLGVNTEAFF.

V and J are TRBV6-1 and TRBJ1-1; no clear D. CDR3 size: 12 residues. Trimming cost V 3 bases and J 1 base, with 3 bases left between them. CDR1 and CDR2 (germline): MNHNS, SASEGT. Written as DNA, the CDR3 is TGTGCCAGCAGTGAGGGGAACACTGAAGCTTTCTTT. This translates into CASSEGNTEAFF.